The 20 T cell receptor beta chains listed next were all sequenced from one sample in a study of cytomegalovirus exposure and HLA in healthy donors. Researchers ran the PCR with 60 Vbeta and 13 Jbeta primers. Here immunoSEQ multiplex PCR was the method, and the copy in TCRdb shows in-frame clones only, minus some. The sample includes some 120,000 clones, 80% of them seen just once. Sequenced material: PBMCs. Receptor source: a middle-aged man in good health and CMV-seronegative.

This clone showed up just once. The chain joins TRBV19 to TRBJ1-1; a possible D gene is TRBD1 (6 bases). There are 12 residues in the CDR3. The germline gives CDR1 LNHDA, CDR2 SQIVND (reference sequence). V dropped 10 bases and J dropped 1 base, with 10 bases sitting between them. CDR3 residues: CATGAWNTEAFF. CDR3 in DNA: TGTGCCACAGGGGCTTGGAACACTGAAGCTTTCTTT.

The J gene is TRBJ2-7, the V gene TRBV6-6; a possible D gene is TRBD2 (6 bases). The CDR3 length is 14 residues. V lost 2 bases to trimming and J lost 5 bases, with 13 bases between them. Germline-derived CDR1 and CDR2 are MNHNY and SVGAGI (reference sequence). The chain's CDR3 is CASSYPGGADEQYF. CDR3 nucleotides: TGTGCCAGCAGTTACCCCGGCGGGGCAGACGAGCAGTACTTC.

The V and J genes are TRBV29-1 and TRBJ2-1; TRBD2 matches at 10 bases. Germline V lookup: CDR1 SQVTM, CDR2 ANQGSEA. V lost 2 bases, J lost 7 bases, and 14 bases stayed unmatched. The CDR3 has 17 residues. The CDR3 region is CSVEFLTGSGRQNEQFF. The CDR3, as DNA: TGCAGCGTTGAATTCCTGACTGGTAGCGGGAGGCAGAATGAGCAGTTCTTC.

This clone has a single count. The J gene is TRBJ2-7, the V gene TRBV29-1; 7 nucleotides align to TRBD2. The germline V gene encodes CDR1 SQVTM and CDR2 ANQGSEA. The CDR3 is 13 amino acids. After removal of 4 bases from V and 2 bases from J, the junction contained 5 bases not matched to a gene. The DNA of the CDR3 is TGCAGCGTTGTTAGCGGACTAGCCTACGAGCAGTACTTC. It is translated as CSVVSGLAYEQYF.

As to this clone: The junction departs from germline at one end; a sequencing error may be responsible. This chain uses TRBV10-3 with TRBJ1-1; D might be TRBD1 (5 bases). The CDR3 is 15 amino acids. The germline V gene has CDR1 ENHRY and CDR2 SYGVKD. The CDR3 DNA reads as TGTACCATCAGTGATTCTTCAGGGCCTAACACTGAAGCTTTCTTT. Translating it yields CTISDSSGPNTEAFF.

The gene calls are TRBV5-1 and TRBJ2-7, with D possibly being TRBD2 (5 bases). The V gene lost 4 bases and the J gene lost 7 bases, with 24 bases spanning the gap. Germline CDR1 is SGHRS and CDR2 is YFSETQ. This CDR3 is 16 amino acids long. DNA for the CDR3: TGCGCCAGCAGCCCAAGCGCCCCCGGGATCAATACGGAGCAGTACTTC. Its protein is CASSPSAPGINTEQYF.

This rearrangement joins TRBV28 to TRBJ2-6, with 7 bases fitting TRBD2. The CDR3 runs to 16 residues. Germline loops: CDR1 MDHEN, CDR2 SYDVKM. V shed 8 bases and J 2 bases; nucleotides not matched to a gene: 9. The DNA of the CDR3 is TGTGCCAGCGGCCAGGTCGGGGGGACTGGGGCCAACGTCCTGACTTTC. It encodes CASGQVGGTGANVLTF. Complete variable domain (other parts from reference TRBV28 and TRBJ2-6): DVKVTQSSRYLVKRTGEKVFLECVQDMDHENMFWYRQDPGLGLRLIYFSYDVKMKEKGDIPEGYSVSREKKERFSLILESASTNQTSMYLCASGQVGGTGANVLTFGAGSRLTVL.

The chain carries TRBV6-6 and TRBJ2-2; 11 bases are a match to TRBD1. There are 15 residues in the CDR3. J lost 6 bases, V lost 7 bases, and 7 bases had no gene match. Germline CDR1 MNHNY, CDR2 SVGAGI (reference sequence). The CDR3 loop is CASTFGQGAAGELFF. In DNA form, the CDR3 reads TGTGCCAGCACCTTCGGACAGGGGGCAGCCGGGGAGCTGTTTTTT.

The rearrangement links TRBV30 to TRBJ1-1, with D possibly matching TRBD1 (5 bases). The CDR3 sequence is 16 residues long. The V gene's germline CDR1 is GTSNPN and CDR2 SVGIG (reference sequence). Deletions cut 0 bases from V and 1 base from J, with 15 bases between. CDR3 nucleotide sequence: TGTGCCTGGAGTGTACTGGCAGGGAATGGGAACACTGAAGCTTTCTTT. This encodes CAWSVLAGNGNTEAFF.

Of note for this clone: Relative to the germline gene, one junction end is altered; a read error may explain this. The chain is built from TRBV27 and TRBJ1-2, with 10 bases identical to TRBD1. The CDR3 is 13 amino acids. CDR1 MNHEY and CDR2 SMNVEV come from the germline V gene (reference sequence). The CDR3 coding sequence is TGTGCCAGCAGCCGGGACAGGGGCTCTGGCTCCACCTTC. It translates to CASSRDRGSGSTF.

The J gene is TRBJ2-1, the V gene TRBV4-1; 13 bases map to TRBD2. Per the germline V gene, CDR1 is MGHRA and CDR2 is YSYEKL. This CDR3 spans 19 amino acids. J gave up 0 bases and V 1 base, and 6 bases lay outside the gene matches. The CDR3 here is CASSQVAGLAGASYNEQFF. The CDR3 DNA follows: TGCGCCAGCAGCCAAGTCGCAGGACTAGCGGGGGCCTCCTACAATGAGCAGTTCTTC.

This clone came up a few times. V usage is TRBV9 and J usage is TRBJ2-3, with a weak D call TRBD2 (6 bases). Trimming left V 2 bases short and J 1 base short, with 11 bases between. The CDR3 contains 15 residues. Looked up from germline, CDR1 is SGDLS and CDR2 is YYNGEE. As DNA, the CDR3 is TGTGCCAGCAGCGTGGATAGCGGTGGCACAGATACGCAGTATTTT. Its protein is CASSVDSGGTDTQYF.

The rearrangement joins TRBV15 to TRBJ2-7; D unresolved. CDR3 length: 15 residues. The germline V gene encodes CDR1 LNHNV and CDR2 YYDKDF (reference sequence). Deletions cut 0 bases from V and 1 base from J, with 10 bases between. DNA of the CDR3: TGTGCCACCAGCAGAGATACGGTCGGGTCCTACGAGCAGTACTTC. This codes for CATSRDTVGSYEQYF.

The gene calls are TRBV7-8 and TRBJ1-1; 10 bases fit TRBD1. CDR3 length equals 17 residues. Germline CDR1 is SGHVS and CDR2 is FQNEAQ. V dropped 1 base and J dropped 7; count of bases not matched to a gene: 12. CDR3 sequence: CASSLGPRGTGEIEAFF. CDR3 nucleotide sequence: TGTGCCAGCAGCTTAGGGCCGAGGGGGACAGGGGAGATTGAAGCTTTCTTT.

This clone was detected once. The rearrangement links TRBV5-1 to TRBJ2-5; no clear D gene. Per germline, CDR1 SGHRS and CDR2 YFSETQ. V was clipped by 0 bases and J by 4 bases, with 13 bases between them. The length of the CDR3 is 15 residues. The CDR3 spells CASSLGGSVGETQYF. The CDR3 nucleotides are TGCGCCAGCAGCTTGGGAGGAAGCGTGGGAGAGACCCAGTACTTC. The complete variable domain, with remaining parts taken from reference TRBV5-1 and TRBJ2-5, reads KAGVTQTPRYLIKTRGQQVTLSCSPISGHRSVSWYQQTPGQGLQFLFEYFSETQRNKGNFPGRFSGRQFSNSRSEMNVSTLELGDSALYLCASSLGGSVGETQYFGPGTRLLVL.

This clone has more than one count but fewer than ten. The gene calls are TRBV18 and TRBJ1-5; D gene unclear. Germline V gives CDR1 KGHSH, CDR2 LQKENI. Trimming took 2 bases from V and 6 from J, leaving 14 bases between them. The CDR3 spans 15 residues. The CDR3 sequence: CASSPGSGYGQPQHF. The CDR3 coding sequence is TGTGCCAGCTCACCAGGTTCGGGGTATGGTCAGCCCCAGCATTTT.

The chain joins TRBV7-2 to TRBJ2-7; 12 nucleotides line up with TRBD2. The junction had 6 bases not matched to a gene; V was cut back by 7 bases and J by 2 bases. The V gene's germline CDR1 is SGHTA and CDR2 FQGNSA. The CDR3 length is 15 residues. The CDR3 coding sequence is TGTGCCAGCACCACAACTAGCGGGGGGCCCTACGAGCAGTACTTC. This encodes CASTTTSGGPYEQYF.

In its sample, this clone was seen once. The J gene is TRBJ2-2, the V gene TRBV4-2; D unresolved. The V end lost 0 bases, the J end lost 1 base, and 9 bases lay between the germline ends. Germline CDR1 LGHNA, CDR2 YNFKEQ. The length of the CDR3 is 16 residues. CDR3 nucleotide sequence: TGTGCCAGCAGCCAAGATCTCGGTTGGAACACCGGGGAGCTGTTTTTT. Translation gives CASSQDLGWNTGELFF.

This clone showed up just once. The rearrangement links TRBV5-1 to TRBJ2-5; maybe TRBD1 (6 bases). The germline gives CDR1 SGHRS, CDR2 YFSETQ. V was cut by 2 bases and J by 4 bases, with 15 bases left in between. This CDR3 contains 15 residues. The CDR3 region is CASSFEGVSSETQYF. CDR3 DNA: TGCGCCAGCAGCTTTGAGGGGGTATCATCAGAGACCCAGTACTTC.

V gene TRBV19 combines with J gene TRBJ1-1; 12 bases map to TRBD1. The CDR3 consists of 13 residues. The trim removed 6 bases at V and 8 bases at J, leaving 4 bases unmatched. Germline lookup yields CDR1 LNHDA and CDR2 SQIVND (reference sequence). The CDR3 sequence: CASRGQGASEAFF. The CDR3, as DNA: TGTGCCAGTAGGGGACAGGGGGCATCAGAAGCTTTCTTT.